Each of the 26 T cell receptor beta chains below was sequenced from the same sample in a study of read filtering for tumor transcriptome and immune sequencing. The library was built from 400 to 500 ng RNA with molecular barcoded adaptors for alpha/delta and beta/gamma chains. TCRdb re-analysed the reads in MiXCR, keeping a single row per CDR3 protein. Counted here are approximately 90,000 distinct CDR3 sequences, about 12% occurring once; the ten biggest clones make up 14% to 15%. The sequenced material came from a population of CD138-negative cells sorted from bone marrow. These receptors originate from a donor aged 40 or over with multiple myeloma.

Only one count was recorded for this clonotype. It may be a read error: a sequence one base away is much more abundant. V usage is TRBV6-2 or TRBV6-3 and J usage is TRBJ2-7; no firm D call. V lost 2 bases to trimming and J lost 7 bases, with 6 bases between them. The CDR3 is 11 residues long. Per the germline V gene, CDR1 is MNHEY and CDR2 is SVGEGT. The CDR3, as DNA: TGTGCCAGCAGTTACCTCCGGGAGCAGTACTTC. Protein: CASSYLREQYF.

As for this clonotype: One base away lies a much larger clone, so this may be a sequencing read error. This chain links TRBV11-2 with TRBJ2-5; 8 bases align to TRBD1. From germline, CDR1 is SGHAT and CDR2 FQNNGV. The CDR3 runs to 19 residues. CDR3 DNA sequence: TGTGCCAGCGGCTTTAGGTCGGGGTTACAGGGGGTCCTTCAAGAGACCCAGTACTTC. Its translation is CASGFRSGLQGVLQETQYF.

This clonotype occurred many times. J is TRBJ2-7 and V is TRBV5-1; D gene unclear. CDR1 is SGHRS, CDR2 YFSETQ, per germline. V lost 0 bases, J lost 4 bases, and 8 bases lay in between. This CDR3 spans 13 amino acids. CDR3 in DNA: TGCGCCAGCAGCTTGGAACCCCGTTACGAGCAGTACTTC. Protein: CASSLEPRYEQYF.

Note on this clonotype: A much more abundant neighbour one base away suggests this may be a read error. The V and J genes are TRBV29-1 and TRBJ1-2; D is possibly TRBD1 (5 bases). The CDR3 loop spans 11 amino acids. Germline CDR1 and CDR2: SQVTM and ANQGSEA. CDR3 DNA: TGCAGCATTGAACAAGGGGCTGGCTACACCTTC. Protein product: CSIEQGAGYTF.

This clonotype was seen many times. The chain links TRBV2 to TRBJ2-2, with 8 positions matching TRBD1. In germline, CDR1 is SNHLY, CDR2 FYNNEI. After removal of 6 bases from V and 1 base from J, the junction contained 1 base not matched to a gene. This CDR3 is 14 amino acids long. The CDR3 sequence: CASRGQVNTGELFF. CDR3 in DNA: TGTGCCAGCAGGGGACAGGTGAACACCGGGGAGCTGTTTTTT.

This clonotype was counted at least ten times. The chain recombines TRBV5-5 with TRBJ1-2; TRBD1 might be the D (5 bases). Trimming took off 4 bases at V and 8 bases at J, with 24 bases between the two ends. Per germline, CDR1 SGHKS and CDR2 YYEKEE (reference sequence). The CDR3 is 16 amino acids. The CDR3 loop reads CASSPSWTPGRAGYTF. The CDR3, as DNA: TGTGCCAGCAGCCCCTCCTGGACACCGGGTCGTGCCGGCTACACCTTC.

This clonotype was counted many times. The chain couples TRBV2 to TRBJ2-6; no clear D gene. V was clipped by 4 bases and J by 0 bases, with 4 bases between them. Germline V gives CDR1 SNHLY, CDR2 FYNNEI. There are 14 residues in the CDR3. The CDR3 nucleotides are TGTGCCAGCAGTGTGAGCTCTGGGGCCAACGTCCTGACTTTC. Translating it yields CASSVSSGANVLTF.

This clonotype was seen many times. This chain uses TRBV5-1 with TRBJ1-5; D remains ambiguous. This CDR3 has 14 residues. Germline V gives CDR1 SGHRS, CDR2 YFSETQ. V shed 0 bases and J shed 7 bases, with 11 bases lying between them. The DNA of the CDR3 is TGCGCCAGCAGCTTGGAAGGGTCGCGGCAGCCCCAGCATTTT. Translating it yields CASSLEGSRQPQHF.

At least ten counts were recorded for this clonotype. The chain joins TRBV19 to TRBJ1-5; no reliable D call. V was shortened by 4 bases and J by 0 bases, with 4 bases between the two germline ends. Germline V gene lookup returns CDR1 LNHDA and CDR2 SQIVND (reference sequence). CDR3 length equals 13 residues. In DNA, the CDR3 is TGTGCCAGTAGTACAACTAGCAATCAGCCCCAGCATTTT. This gives the protein CASSTTSNQPQHF.

This clonotype turned up a few times. V is TRBV18 and J is TRBJ2-2, with D uncertain. CDR3 length equals 19 residues. V was clipped by 4 bases and J by 0 bases, with 21 bases between them. Looked up from germline, CDR1 is KGHSH and CDR2 is LQKENI. Here the CDR3 reads CASSRRRQTNQPNTGELFF. The CDR3 nucleotides read TGTGCCAGCTCACGGAGAAGGCAGACGAATCAGCCGAACACCGGGGAGCTGTTTTTT. Filled out from reference TRBV18 and TRBJ2-2, the complete variable domain reads NAGVMQNPRHLVRRRGQEARLRCSPMKGHSHVYWYRQLPEEGLKFMVYLQKENIIDESGMPKERFSAEFPKEGPSILRIQQVVRGDSAAYFCASSRRRQTNQPNTGELFFGEGSRLTVL.

To note about this clonotype: A much bigger clone sits one base away, suggesting this may be a read error. The genes are TRBV18 and TRBJ2-5; 8 bases are a match to TRBD1. CDR1 is KGHSH and CDR2 is LQKENI in the germline V gene. The CDR3 sequence is 14 residues long. CDR3 in DNA: TGTGCCAGCTCACCCCAGGGGGCGCGAGAGACCCAGTGCTTC. Translated: CASSPQGARETQCF.

The chain uses TRBV11-1 and TRBJ2-1; the D is unclear. CDR3 size: 14 residues. The germline V gene encodes CDR1 SGHAT and CDR2 FQDESV (reference sequence). V gave up 1 base and J gave up 4 bases, with 8 bases separating them. The CDR3 nucleotides read TGTGCCAGCAGCTTAGGAGTACTTTACAATGAGCAGTTCTTC. This gives the protein CASSLGVLYNEQFF.

The table lists this clonotype with many counts. The genes are TRBV5-4 and TRBJ2-3, with a possible D match to TRBD1 (6 bases). The V gene lost 4 bases and the J gene lost 4 bases, with 13 bases spanning the gap. This CDR3 comprises 14 residues. Germline V gives CDR1 SGHNT, CDR2 YYREEE (reference sequence). CDR3: CASSLGQPPDTQYF. CDR3 sequence (DNA): TGTGCCAGCAGCCTTGGACAGCCCCCAGATACGCAGTATTTT.

This clonotype showed up many times. The chain joins TRBV18 to TRBJ2-2, with no clear D. The germline V gene encodes CDR1 KGHSH and CDR2 LQKENI. This CDR3 spans 15 amino acids. V shed 0 bases and J shed 4 bases, with 9 bases lying between them. For the CDR3, the DNA is TGTGCCAGCTCACCACCGGAACGGGCCACCGGGGAGCTGTTTTTT. It specifies CASSPPERATGELFF.

This clonotype was seen many times. The chain recombines TRBV30 with TRBJ2-1, with TRBD1 identical over 7 bases. Germline loops: CDR1 GTSNPN, CDR2 SVGIG (reference sequence). With V trimmed by 7 bases and J by 5 bases, 8 bases remained unmatched. The CDR3 covers 13 residues. The CDR3 loop reads CALRQGRHNEQFF. The CDR3 nucleotides read TGTGCCTTACGACAGGGACGACACAATGAGCAGTTCTTC.

This clonotype was recorded at least ten times. This chain uses TRBV6-1 with TRBJ1-5, with 9 bases matching TRBD1. The germline V gene encodes CDR1 MNHNS and CDR2 SASEGT. J lost 0 bases, V lost 7 bases, and 10 bases had no gene match. This CDR3 is built from 17 residues. For the CDR3, the DNA is TGTGCCAGCATGACGGACAGGGGAGGGGATAGCAATCAGCCCCAGCATTTT. It is translated as CASMTDRGGDSNQPQHF.

Worth noting for this clonotype: This likely reflects a read error, since a far larger clone is one base away. The V gene is TRBV4-3, the J gene TRBJ1-1; no firm D call. Trimming removed 4 bases at V and 4 bases at J, with 13 bases between. The germline gives CDR1 LGHNA, CDR2 YSLEER. CDR3 length: 14 amino acids. The CDR3 region is CASSREGSVTEAFF. The CDR3 DNA reads TGCGCCAGCAGCCGAGAAGGGAGCGTCACTGAAGCTTTCTTT.

This clonotype was seen at least ten times. The chain links TRBV28 to TRBJ1-5, with D hard to call. The ends were cut back, 5 bases at V and 1 base at J, with 6 bases in the middle. The CDR3 is 13 amino acids. The germline V gene has CDR1 MDHEN and CDR2 SYDVKM. CDR3 DNA: TGTGCCAGCAGTAGGTGGAGCAATCAGCCCCAGCATTTT. Translated, it gives CASSRWSNQPQHF. Full variable domain (missing parts from reference TRBV28 and TRBJ1-5): DVKVTQSSRYLVKRTGEKVFLECVQDMDHENMFWYRQDPGLGLRLIYFSYDVKMKEKGDIPEGYSVSREKKERFSLILESASTNQTSMYLCASSRWSNQPQHFGDGTRLSIL.

This chain uses TRBV20-1 with TRBJ2-1, with TRBD2 matching 7 bases. Unmatched junction bases numbered 7, after V lost 2 bases and J lost 6 bases. The V gene's germline CDR1 is DFQATT and CDR2 SNEGSKA (reference sequence). The CDR3 is 14 residues long. The chain's CDR3 is CSARPLAECNEQFF. The CDR3 DNA reads TGCAGTGCTAGACCGCTAGCGGAGTGCAATGAGCAGTTCTTC.

Comment on this clonotype: A read error may be the cause here, since a much bigger clone is one base away. V usage is TRBV6-1 and J usage is TRBJ1-2; no clear D. The CDR3 runs to 16 residues. Germline loops: CDR1 MNHNS, CDR2 SASEGT. CDR3 in amino acids: CASSEGMAGTNYGNTF. The CDR3 DNA sequence: TGTGCCAGCAGTGAGGGGATGGCCGGAACCAACTATGGCAACACCTTC.

This clonotype appeared many times. The chain has TRBV5-1 and TRBJ2-1, with D hard to call. The CDR3 runs to 14 residues. Per the germline V gene, CDR1 is SGHRS and CDR2 is YFSETQ. With 7 bases removed from V and 0 bases from J, the gap between germline ends came to 11 bases. The CDR3 nucleotides read TGCGCCAGCGGGCCGTCTAGCTCCTACAATGAGCAGTTCTTC. As protein: CASGPSSSYNEQFF. The whole variable domain, remainder taken from reference TRBV5-1 and TRBJ2-1, is KAGVTQTPRYLIKTRGQQVTLSCSPISGHRSVSWYQQTPGQGLQFLFEYFSETQRNKGNFPGRFSGRQFSNSRSEMNVSTLELGDSALYLCASGPSSSYNEQFFGPGTRLTVL.

This clonotype was recorded a few times. The chain joins TRBV5-4 to TRBJ2-3; D not certain. The CDR3 contains 14 residues. The V end lost 3 bases, the J end lost 0 bases, and 8 bases lay between the germline ends. Germline V gene lookup returns CDR1 SGHNT and CDR2 YYREEE (reference sequence). The CDR3 is CASSWEASTDTQYF. The CDR3 bases are TGTGCCAGCAGCTGGGAAGCTAGCACAGATACGCAGTATTTT.

There are many counts of this clonotype. This chain joins TRBV29-1 and TRBJ1-2; TRBD1 matches at 8 bases. The CDR3 runs 12 residues. V was pared by 5 bases and J by 6 bases, with 5 bases of the junction left unmatched. Germline values: CDR1 SQVTM, CDR2 ANQGSEA. The DNA for the CDR3 is TGCAGCGTTAAACAGGGGGGAGATGGCTACACCTTC. Translated: CSVKQGGDGYTF.

There are many counts of this clonotype. The V gene is TRBV18, the J gene TRBJ1-1; D remains unclear. Germline V gene data show CDR1 as KGHSH and CDR2 as LQKENI. The CDR3 runs to 12 residues. V was pared by 3 bases and J by 3 bases, with 5 bases between. The CDR3 region is CASSPGYTEAFF. The CDR3 bases are TGTGCCAGCTCACCGGGGTACACTGAAGCTTTCTTT.

This clonotype occurred many times. The chain carries TRBV2 and TRBJ2-1; D is uncertain. This CDR3 comprises 14 residues. V lost 5 bases, J lost 6 bases, and 14 bases lay in between. Looked up from germline, CDR1 is SNHLY and CDR2 is FYNNEI. The CDR3 region has the DNA TGTGCCAGCAGTAGACTCCAAACCCTCAATGAGCAGTTCTTC. Translated, it gives CASSRLQTLNEQFF.

This clonotype was counted ten times or more. V usage is TRBV11-2 and J usage is TRBJ2-3; D perhaps matches TRBD2 (6 bases). V lost 0 bases and J lost 2, with 15 bases in between. CDR1 and CDR2 (germline): SGHAT, FQNNGV. CDR3 size: 17 residues. The CDR3 DNA sequence: TGTGCCAGCAGCTTAGACCCGGGACTGAACCCCACAGATACGCAGTATTTT. The encoded protein is CASSLDPGLNPTDTQYF. The full variable domain, in which reference TRBV11-2 and TRBJ2-3 provide the parts outside the CDR3, is EAGVAQSPRYKIIEKRQSVAFWCNPISGHATLYWYQQILGQGPKLLIQFQNNGVVDDSQLPKDRFSAERLKGVDSTLKIQPAKLEDSAVYLCASSLDPGLNPTDTQYFGPGTRLTVL.